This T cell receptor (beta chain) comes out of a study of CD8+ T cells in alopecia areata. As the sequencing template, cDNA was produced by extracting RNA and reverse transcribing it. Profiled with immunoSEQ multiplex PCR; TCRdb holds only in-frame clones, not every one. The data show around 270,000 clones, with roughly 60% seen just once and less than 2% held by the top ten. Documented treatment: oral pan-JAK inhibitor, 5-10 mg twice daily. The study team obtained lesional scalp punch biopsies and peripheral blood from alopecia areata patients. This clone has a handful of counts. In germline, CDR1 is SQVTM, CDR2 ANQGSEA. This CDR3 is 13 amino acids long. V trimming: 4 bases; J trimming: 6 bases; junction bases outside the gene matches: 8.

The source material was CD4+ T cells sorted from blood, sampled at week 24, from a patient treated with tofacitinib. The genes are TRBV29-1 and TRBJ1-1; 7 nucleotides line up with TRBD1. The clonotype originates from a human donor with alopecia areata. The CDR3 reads CSVGWQGGPEAFF. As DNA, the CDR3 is TGCAGCGTTGGATGGCAGGGGGGCCCTGAAGCTTTCTTT.